This T cell receptor beta chain emerged from a study of blood T cell dynamics during melanoma immunotherapy. Profiling relied on immunoSEQ multiplex PCR, and the TCRdb table lists in-frame clones only, not all of them. Of about 7,600 clones listed, roughly 85% are singletons. This clone was detected a few times. Time point given: week 3, after first cycle of checkpoint inhibitor. Patients had no prior systemic cancer treatment, immunosuppressants or other active cancers. The sequence derives from a human donor with melanoma. The sequences come from blood, collected from a patient treated with checkpoint blockade.

CDR3 nucleotide sequence: TGTGCCAGCAGCTTGGTTAGAGGGCTCTACGAGCAGTACTTC. It translates to CASSLVRGLYEQYF. The rearrangement uses TRBV5-6 and TRBJ2-7; TRBD2 might be the D (5 bases). In germline, CDR1 is SGHDT, CDR2 YYEEEE. This CDR3 contains 14 residues. V lost 0 bases and J 3 bases, leaving 10 bases between the germline ends.